These 25 T cell receptor beta chains were all obtained from the same sample, sequenced in a study of T-cell reconstitution after alpha-beta-depleted transplantation in children. Construction of the TCRbeta library involved unique molecular identifiers. TCRdb reanalysed the PCR reads using MiXCR and keeps one entry per CDR3 protein. This sample has approximately 500,000 distinct CDR3 sequences; more than 20% occur once, and the top ten carry approximately 39%. Sequences were derived from PBMCs, sampled before TCRalphabeta/CD19-depleted stem cell transplant. These receptors were obtained from a boy less than two years old with Wiskott-Aldrich syndrome, due to receive a stem cell transplant.

This clonotype has only a few counts. The V gene is TRBV6-5, the J gene TRBJ2-5, with unresolved D. V was cut by 3 bases and J by 0 bases, with 11 bases left in between. The CDR3 spans 15 residues. The V gene's germline CDR1 is MNHEY and CDR2 SVGAGI. The CDR3 DNA sequence: TGTGCCAGCAGTTATTCCGGAGTGTACCAAGAGACCCAGTACTTC. It yields the protein CASSYSGVYQETQYF.

This clonotype was seen a handful of times. The chain carries TRBV5-1 and TRBJ2-1; D is unclear. Germline V gives CDR1 SGHRS, CDR2 YFSETQ. The CDR3 has 15 residues. V lost 0 bases and J lost 5, with 12 bases in between. CDR3 loop: CASSLAQTVDNEQFF. The CDR3 nucleotides read TGCGCCAGCAGCTTGGCACAAACGGTAGACAATGAGCAGTTCTTC.

The chain uses TRBV28 and TRBJ1-4; D is ambiguous. The germline V gene has CDR1 MDHEN and CDR2 SYDVKM. This CDR3 comprises 11 residues. Trimming pared 6 bases from V and 8 bases from J, leaving 7 bases between. CDR3 sequence reads: CASRTEEKLFF. The DNA of the CDR3 is TGTGCCAGCAGGACGGAGGAAAAACTGTTTTTT.

The CDR3 sequence is CASSQERRTSGRGNEQFF. The CDR3, as DNA: TGCGCCAGCAGCCAAGAGCGACGGACTAGCGGGAGAGGCAATGAGCAGTTCTTC. The rearrangement links TRBV4-1 to TRBJ2-1; 13 nucleotides agree with TRBD2. Trimming removed 0 bases from V and 6 bases from J; junction bases left unmatched: 8. The length of the CDR3 is 18 residues. Germline CDR1 reads MGHRA; CDR2 reads YSYEKL.

The V and J genes are TRBV12-3 or TRBV12-4 and TRBJ1-5; D perhaps matches TRBD1 (6 bases). The V and J ends lost 6 bases and 1 base respectively, with 10 bases between them. The CDR3 is 14 amino acids. For the CDR3, the DNA is TGTGCCAGCAGCTGGGGGGGCAGCAATCAGCCCCAGCATTTT. Translation gives CASSWGGSNQPQHF.

This chain connects TRBV7-3 to TRBJ2-1; possibly TRBD2 for D (6 bases). V lost 4 bases to trimming and J lost 4 bases, with 11 bases between them. This CDR3 region has 14 residues. Germline V gene data show CDR1 as SGHTA and CDR2 as FQGTGA. CDR3 amino acids: CASSSGVGYNEQFF. CDR3 bases: TGTGCCAGCAGCTCGGGAGTAGGGTACAATGAGCAGTTCTTC.

This chain connects TRBV12-3 or TRBV12-4 to TRBJ2-1; a weak D match, TRBD1 (5 bases). The CDR3 consists of 16 residues. V was trimmed by 4 bases and J by 3 bases, leaving 16 bases between them. The CDR3 spells CASSSPLGPHYNEQFF. CDR3 DNA: TGTGCCAGCAGTTCCCCCCTGGGGCCCCACTACAATGAGCAGTTCTTC.

This clonotype was observed a few times. J is TRBJ1-6 and V is TRBV6-1; TRBD1 matches 7 bases. The CDR3 runs 16 residues. The trim removed 5 bases at V and 9 bases at J, leaving 13 bases unmatched. Germline V gene data show CDR1 as MNHNS and CDR2 as SASEGT. DNA for the CDR3: TGTGCCAGCAGTCCAACCCGACAGGGAAGGGGTTCACCCCTCCACTTT. This codes for CASSPTRQGRGSPLHF.

The chain combines TRBV5-1 with TRBJ2-3; 11 positions agree with TRBD2. CDR1 and CDR2 (germline): SGHRS, YFSETQ. This CDR3 is 18 amino acids long. With 2 bases clipped from V and 2 bases from J, the junction kept 10 bases outside the gene matches. CDR3 protein: CASSFGLKGLADTDTQYF. CDR3 bases: TGCGCCAGCAGCTTCGGCTTAAAGGGACTAGCGGACACAGATACGCAGTATTTT.

The table lists this clonotype with a few counts. This chain links TRBV7-6 with TRBJ2-1; D unclear. This CDR3 has 15 amino acids. Germline V CDR1 and CDR2: SGHVS, FNYEAQ. Between the trimmed V and J ends, which lost 2 bases and 4 bases, there was a span of 12 bases. This CDR3 is CASSLPGRLYNEQFF. For the CDR3, the DNA is TGTGCCAGCAGCTTACCAGGACGCTTGTACAATGAGCAGTTCTTC.

This clonotype was observed a handful of times. The chain has TRBV7-8 and TRBJ2-2; 9 bases line up with TRBD2. The CDR3 sequence is 16 residues long. Germline values: CDR1 SGHVS, CDR2 FQNEAQ. The V and J ends lost 1 base and 5 bases, in that order; junction bases with no gene match: 5. The CDR3: CASSLGSGRGTGELFF. CDR3 bases: TGTGCCAGCAGCTTAGGTAGCGGGAGAGGTACCGGGGAGCTGTTTTTT.

This clonotype has only a few counts. V gene TRBV20-1 combines with J gene TRBJ2-2; no firm D call. The V gene lost 1 base and the J gene lost 6 bases, with 12 bases spanning the gap. CDR3 size: 14 residues. Germline V CDR1 and CDR2: DFQATT, SNEGSKA (reference sequence). CDR3 nucleotides: TGCAGTGCTAGAGGCGGAGATGGTGCCGGGGAGCTGTTTTTT. Translated: CSARGGDGAGELFF.

In its sample, this clonotype was seen a few times. This chain connects TRBV5-1 to TRBJ2-7; D not certain. V lost 7 bases and J lost 0, with 14 bases in between. The CDR3 is made up of 14 amino acids. Germline lookup yields CDR1 SGHRS and CDR2 YFSETQ. Here the CDR3 DNA reads TGCGCCAGCGCCAAGGGAAGCAGCTCCTACGAGCAGTACTTC. The encoded protein is CASAKGSSSYEQYF.

This clonotype was detected only a few times. The chain carries TRBV7-2 and TRBJ2-1; maybe TRBD2 (6 bases). Germline lookup yields CDR1 SGHTA and CDR2 FQGNSA. The V end was cut by 5 bases, the J end by 2 bases, with 13 bases between. CDR3 size: 15 residues. The CDR3 reads CASSPGGSAYNEQFF. The CDR3 DNA reads as TGTGCCAGCAGCCCCGGGGGAAGCGCCTACAATGAGCAGTTCTTC.

The chain links TRBV6-1 to TRBJ2-4; 9 bases line up with TRBD1. From germline, CDR1 is MNHNS and CDR2 SASEGT. Trimming cost V 8 bases and J 6 bases; bases outside gene matches: 11. The CDR3 length is 15 residues. The CDR3 spells CASVSGTGSGNIQYF. The CDR3 DNA is TGTGCCAGCGTGTCCGGGACAGGGTCTGGAAACATTCAGTACTTC.

The chain uses TRBV10-3 and TRBJ2-1; 7 bases fit TRBD1. This CDR3 is 15 amino acids long. Germline loops: CDR1 ENHRY, CDR2 SYGVKD. V shed 5 bases, J shed 3 bases, and the junction held 7 bases outside the gene matches. The CDR3 DNA reads TGTGCCATCAGTCTAGACAGGGAAATCTACAATGAGCAGTTCTTC. Encoded protein: CAISLDREIYNEQFF.

The genes are TRBV27 and TRBJ2-1; 9 bases align to TRBD2. Germline assignment: CDR1 MNHEY and CDR2 SMNVEV (reference sequence). The CDR3 extends over 16 amino acids. The V gene end was trimmed by 4 bases and the J gene end by 1 base; junction bases not matched to a gene: 5. In DNA, the CDR3 is TGTGCCAGCAGTTCGAGCAGCGGGAGGTCCTACAATGAGCAGTTCTTC. It is translated as CASSSSSGRSYNEQFF.

This clonotype turned up a few times. The chain is built from TRBV7-7 and TRBJ1-1; 8 bases agree with TRBD1. The CDR3 sequence is 15 residues long. CDR1 is SSHAT, CDR2 FNYEAQ, per germline (reference sequence). Unmatched junction bases numbered 8, after V lost 5 bases and J lost 3 bases. In DNA, the CDR3 is TGTGCCAGCAGCCCGTTGGACAGGGAAGACACTGAAGCTTTCTTT. It encodes CASSPLDREDTEAFF.

The gene calls are TRBV15 and TRBJ2-1; D may be TRBD2 (7 bases). Germline assignment: CDR1 LNHNV and CDR2 YYDKDF (reference sequence). The CDR3 is 16 residues long. Trimming took 3 bases from V and 3 from J, leaving 15 bases between them. The CDR3 protein is CATSRGAGARYNEQFF. The CDR3 DNA sequence: TGTGCCACCAGCAGGGGGGCGGGAGCTCGCTACAATGAGCAGTTCTTC.

This clonotype was observed many times. The chain combines TRBV28 with TRBJ1-1; no firm D call. This CDR3 spans 11 amino acids. Per the germline V gene, CDR1 is MDHEN and CDR2 is SYDVKM. Trimming cost V 6 bases and J 4 bases, with 6 bases left between them. CDR3 nucleotide sequence: TGTGCCAGCAGGGGAGGCACTGAAGCTTTCTTT. Its translation: CASRGGTEAFF.

This clonotype came up a few times. The V and J genes are TRBV12-3 or TRBV12-4 and TRBJ2-3; 10 bases map to TRBD2. V was pared by 5 bases and J by 4 bases, with 6 bases of the junction left unmatched. The CDR3 spans 15 residues. This chain's CDR3 is CASSPAGGPSDTQYF. The CDR3 DNA reads TGTGCCAGCAGTCCAGCGGGAGGGCCATCAGATACGCAGTATTTT.

The chain has TRBV29-1 and TRBJ2-3; maybe TRBD2 (6 bases). The CDR3 is made up of 12 amino acids. Germline-derived CDR1 and CDR2 are SQVTM and ANQGSEA. Deletions cut 7 bases from V and 3 bases from J, with 11 bases between. Here the CDR3 DNA reads TGCAGCGCCGAACGGGGGACAGATACGCAGTATTTT. Translating gives CSAERGTDTQYF.

This clonotype has just a few counts. The genes are TRBV11-3 and TRBJ2-1; 10 bases line up with TRBD2. CDR3 size: 17 residues. The junction had 11 bases not matched to a gene; V was cut back by 2 bases and J by 7 bases. Germline V gives CDR1 SGHNT, CDR2 YENEEA. The CDR3 DNA reads as TGTGCCAGCAGCTTATGGCTAGCGGGAGACGTGAAGAATGAGCAGTTCTTC. It codes for CASSLWLAGDVKNEQFF.

The gene calls are TRBV10-3 and TRBJ2-7, with D possibly being TRBD2 (6 bases). Germline V gives CDR1 ENHRY, CDR2 SYGVKD. The CDR3 contains 13 residues. V was pared by 1 base and J by 6 bases, with 10 bases between. The CDR3 region is CAISEFGGAEQYF. As DNA, the CDR3 is TGTGCCATCAGTGAGTTTGGAGGGGCCGAGCAGTACTTC.

The rearrangement uses TRBV24-1 and TRBJ2-1; D ambiguous. V shed 4 bases and J shed 0 bases, with 15 bases lying between them. This CDR3 has 17 amino acids. CDR1 and CDR2 from the germline V gene are KGHDR and SFDVKD. The CDR3 coding sequence is TGTGCCACCAGTGACCCGAACCCAATAAGCTCCTACAATGAGCAGTTCTTC. Amino acid sequence: CATSDPNPISSYNEQFF.